The 16 T cell receptor beta chains below were found in one sample sequenced in a study of T cells in Graves' hyperthyroidism and ophthalmopathy. Amplified TCR beta CDR3 regions derived from RNA transcripts. The TCR CDR3 first-round RT-PCR relied on the HTBI primer set. One entry per CDR3 protein, called by TCRdb with MiXCR from the multiplex PCR reads. The table shows 730,000 or so distinct CDR3 sequences, with around 20% occurring only once. Sequenced sample: blood. The receptors here all came from a woman aged 50 to 60 with Graves' hyperthyroidism that later progressed to Graves' ophthalmopathy.

This clonotype was found a few times. This chain connects TRBV19 to TRBJ1-1; 7 positions agree with TRBD1. This CDR3 spans 13 amino acids. Germline V gene data show CDR1 as LNHDA and CDR2 as SQIVND (reference sequence). J was trimmed by 4 bases and V by 7 bases; bases with no gene match: 6. CDR3 amino acids: CASINRGSTEAFF. In DNA, the CDR3 is TGTGCCAGTATAAACAGGGGCAGCACTGAAGCTTTCTTT.

The J gene is TRBJ1-5, the V gene TRBV19; TRBD1 might be the D (5 bases). This CDR3 region has 13 residues. The V end lost 5 bases, the J end lost 5 bases, and 10 bases lay between the germline ends. Germline lookup yields CDR1 LNHDA and CDR2 SQIVND (reference sequence). CDR3 region: CASSSGLHQPQHF. The CDR3 DNA reads as TGTGCCAGTAGTTCAGGGTTACATCAGCCCCAGCATTTT.

Many counts were recorded for this clonotype. This sequence joins TRBV2 and TRBJ2-7; the D gene is possibly TRBD1 (5 bases). Trimming pared 6 bases from V and 2 bases from J, leaving 14 bases between. The CDR3 length is 14 residues. Germline V lookup: CDR1 SNHLY, CDR2 FYNNEI. The chain's CDR3 is CASSTRTQTYEQYF. CDR3 DNA: TGTGCCAGCAGCACAAGGACACAAACCTACGAGCAGTACTTC.

This clonotype was seen at least ten times. One junction end disagrees with the germline gene, perhaps due to a read error. The V and J genes are TRBV5-1 and TRBJ1-1, with D possibly matching TRBD1 (5 bases). CDR3 length: 14 amino acids. Looked up from germline, CDR1 is SGHRS and CDR2 is YFSETQ. The CDR3 nucleotides are TGTGCCAGCAGTTTGACAGCGATGAACACTGAAGCTTTCTTT. Protein sequence: CASSLTAMNTEAFF. The full variable domain, completed using reference TRBV5-1 and TRBJ1-1, is KAGVTQTPRYLIKTRGQQVTLSCSPISGHRSVSWYQQTPGQGLQFLFEYFSETQRNKGNFPGRFSGRQFSNSRSEMNVSTLELGDSALYLCASSLTAMNTEAFFGQGTRLTVV.

In its sample, this clonotype was seen many times. The rearrangement uses TRBV11-1 and TRBJ2-2; D remains ambiguous. This CDR3 contains 11 residues. V lost 6 bases to trimming and J lost 2 bases, with 1 base between them. Per the germline V gene, CDR1 is SGHAT and CDR2 is FQDESV (reference sequence). The CDR3 loop is CASSNTGELFF. The CDR3 nucleotides are TGTGCCAGCAGTAACACCGGGGAGCTGTTTTTT.

This clonotype was seen ten or more times. The V and J genes are TRBV30 and TRBJ2-7; no clear D. Germline V gene lookup returns CDR1 GTSNPN and CDR2 SVGIG (reference sequence). The CDR3 spans 12 residues. With 6 bases removed from V and 6 bases from J, the gap between germline ends came to 15 bases. The CDR3 DNA reads TGTGCCTGTTCTCGACATCTCGGCGAGCAGTACTTC. Its protein is CACSRHLGEQYF.

This clonotype was counted a few times. V is TRBV29-1 and J is TRBJ2-7; D assignment may be TRBD1 or TRBD2 (5 bases each). CDR1 SQVTM and CDR2 ANQGSEA come from the germline V gene. The CDR3 has 16 residues. Between the trimmed V and J ends, which lost 2 bases and 3 bases, there was a span of 20 bases. For the CDR3, the DNA is TGCAGCGTTGAATTAGGTCGGGGCAGAGTGGACTACGAGCAGTACTTC. This gives the protein CSVELGRGRVDYEQYF.

This clonotype occurred a few times. This chain connects TRBV20-1 to TRBJ2-6; D call uncertain. CDR3 size: 14 residues. CDR1 and CDR2 (germline): DFQATT, SNEGSKA (reference sequence). Trimming shortened V by 8 bases and J by 0 bases, and 11 bases separated the two germline ends. The chain's CDR3 is CSSISSSGANVLTF. The CDR3 region has the DNA TGCAGTTCCATTTCGAGCTCTGGGGCCAACGTCCTGACTTTC.

This clonotype was recorded a few times. A read error is likely, as this CDR3 ends without the conserved phenylalanine or tryptophan. This chain links TRBV13 with TRBJ1-1; D might be TRBD1 (5 bases). The CDR3 sequence is 14 residues long. Trimming removed 4 bases from V and 1 base from J, with 10 bases in between. Looked up from germline, CDR1 is PRHDT and CDR2 is FYEKMQ (reference sequence). CDR3 sequence reads: CASSSTDTNTEAFL. The DNA of the CDR3 is TGTGCCAGCAGCTCGACAGATACGAACACTGAAGCTTTCCTT.

This clonotype was observed at least ten times. V gene TRBV18 combines with J gene TRBJ1-2, with 10 bases that match TRBD1. Looked up from germline, CDR1 is KGHSH and CDR2 is LQKENI. V shed 3 bases, J shed 3 bases, and the junction held 7 bases outside the gene matches. CDR3 size: 16 residues. The CDR3 sequence is CASSPSATGGDYGYTF. The CDR3, as DNA: TGTGCCAGCTCACCGAGTGCGACAGGGGGCGACTATGGCTACACCTTC.

This clonotype came up many times. The J gene is TRBJ2-5, the V gene TRBV7-9; TRBD2 might be the D (6 bases). Germline assignment: CDR1 SEHNR and CDR2 FQNEAQ (reference sequence). V was pared by 3 bases and J by 5 bases, with 22 bases between. This CDR3 comprises 17 residues. The CDR3 DNA reads TGTGCCAGCAGCTTCGGCGTACGGACTCAGGAGGGGGAGACCCAGTACTTC. It translates to CASSFGVRTQEGETQYF. Full variable domain (rest looked up from reference TRBV7-9 and TRBJ2-5): DTGVSQNPRHKITKRGQNVTFRCDPISEHNRLYWYRQTLGQGPEFLTYFQNEAQLEKSRLLSDRFSAERPKGSFSTLEIQRTEQGDSAMYLCASSFGVRTQEGETQYFGPGTRLLVL.

This chain uses TRBV14 with TRBJ2-3, with D possibly TRBD1 on 6 matching bases. Trimming took 0 bases from V and 3 from J, leaving 13 bases between them. The germline CDR1 and CDR2 sequences are SGHDN and FVKESK. This CDR3 region has 16 residues. In DNA, the CDR3 is TGTGCCAGCAGCCAAGATGTGGGGGCGGAGACAGATACGCAGTATTTT. As protein: CASSQDVGAETDTQYF.

Ten or more counts support this clonotype. V usage is TRBV11-2 and J usage is TRBJ1-1; the D gene is possibly TRBD1 (6 bases). The V end lost 6 bases, the J end lost 1 base, and 12 bases lay between the germline ends. CDR3 length: 14 amino acids. Germline loops: CDR1 SGHAT, CDR2 FQNNGV. The CDR3 protein is CASRLTGQNTEAFF. DNA of the CDR3: TGTGCCAGCAGATTGACAGGACAGAACACTGAAGCTTTCTTT.

There are many counts of this clonotype. The genes are TRBV24-1 and TRBJ1-2; D remains ambiguous. This CDR3 comprises 14 residues. Trimming pared 3 bases from V and 0 bases from J, leaving 7 bases between. Germline V gives CDR1 KGHDR, CDR2 SFDVKD. As DNA, the CDR3 is TGTGCCACCAGTGATCCCGGGACTAACTATGGCTACACCTTC. Its translation is CATSDPGTNYGYTF.

This clonotype was picked up a small number of times. The chain joins TRBV11-1 to TRBJ1-6; the D is unclear. Deletions cut 8 bases from V and 7 bases from J, with 9 bases between. CDR1 and CDR2 from the germline V gene are SGHAT and FQDESV (reference sequence). The CDR3 has 12 amino acids. CDR3 residues: CASRQDNSPLHF. The CDR3 region has the DNA TGTGCCAGCCGGCAGGACAATTCACCCCTCCACTTT. Complete variable domain (other parts from reference TRBV11-1 and TRBJ1-6): EAEVAQSPRYKITEKSQAVAFWCDPISGHATLYWYRQILGQGPELLVQFQDESVVDDSQLPKDRFSAERLKGVDSTLKIQPAELGDSAMYLCASRQDNSPLHFGNGTRLTVT.

Comments on this clonotype: A much larger clone lies one base from this, so it may be a read error. The chain carries TRBV6-9 and TRBJ1-1; D ambiguous. The CDR3 covers 18 residues. The germline V and J ends were trimmed by 2 bases and 1 base, with 20 bases remaining between them. Germline CDR1 and CDR2: MNHGY and SVAAGI. The CDR3: CASSYGGSGRNRNTEAFF. In DNA, the CDR3 is TGTGCCAGCAGTTATGGAGGAAGCGGTAGGAACAGGAACACTGAAGCTTTCTTT.